Described below is a single TCR beta chain sequence and its context. The sample belongs to a study of blood T cell repertoires in COVID-19. Germline values: CDR1 MNHNY, CDR2 SVGAGI (reference sequence). CDR3 length equals 16 residues. Deletions cut 0 bases from V and 10 bases from J, with 21 bases between. Under the authors' procedure: It was from reference gene primer amplification that nucleated cell counts were estimated. Only in-frame clones appear in the TCRdb table, and some are missing; sequencing was by immunoSEQ multiplex PCR. The V and J calls and the clone size are those of that table, but D and trimming were determined from the DNA. The data show nearly 300,000 clones, 70% to 90% seen once.

The source is a woman in her 30s who had recovered from COVID-19. The sample consisted of peripheral blood. The chain has TRBV6-6 and TRBJ1-1, with D possibly TRBD1 on 6 matching bases. The CDR3 coding sequence is TGTGCCAGCAGTTACTCCGCCGGCAGGGGCGAGATAGGAGCTTTCTTT. Amino acids: CASSYSAGRGEIGAFF.